This T cell receptor (beta chain) is from a study of regulatory T cells in long-lasting Graves disease. This clonotype was recorded many times. The target antigen is unknown. Combining iRepertoire HTBI primers with Arm-PCR of CDR3 regions, the authors built TCR beta libraries. TCRdb called the multiplex PCR reads again in MiXCR, with one record for every CDR3 protein. The sample carries about 440,000 distinct CDR3 sequences, more than 12% recorded once. Germline values: CDR1 SQVTM, CDR2 ANQGSEA. The CDR3 spans 16 residues. With 0 bases clipped from V and 6 bases from J, the junction kept 7 bases outside the gene matches. Stated time point: newly diagnosed GD, antithyroid drugs for less than 3 months. PBMC-extracted RNA yielded the TCR library. The study's findings and limits: Clonotypes that were public and shared totalled 2,500 to 3,500 in persistent patients versus 800 to 1,000 in new patients.

The sample was also linked to a second study, of T cells in Graves' hyperthyroidism and ophthalmopathy. From that report: Primed by the HTBI set, a first-round RT-PCR was run on the TCR CDR3. Most thyroid clonotypes expanded above 0.001 appeared in blood too.

This receptor was taken from a woman in her 30s with Graves disease. This sample comprised peripheral blood mononuclear cells (PBMCs), obtained at new diagnosis, from a patient treated with antithyroid drugs. V is TRBV29-1 and J is TRBJ2-2, with 10 bases identical to TRBD1. The CDR3 DNA reads TGCAGCGTTGAAGATTATGGGACAGGGGCTCCCGGGGAGCTGTTTTTT. Encoded protein: CSVEDYGTGAPGELFF.